One and the same sample provided the 32 T cell receptor beta chains below, sequenced in a study of beta chain features in type 1 diabetes. cDNA synthesis used the whole RNA isolate, giving expressed TCRB sequences. Sequencing was performed with immunoSEQ multiplex PCR; in TCRdb, only in-frame clones are kept and a portion is missing. The data contain about 620,000 clones, about 14% of them seen just once; the ten biggest clones take up more than 0.08%. The source material was naive CD4+ T cells from blood. These receptors all come from a man aged 18 to 30 in good health.

This clone was seen a few times. The chain employs TRBV7-9 and TRBJ1-6; 9 nucleotides match TRBD1. This CDR3 is 15 amino acids long. Germline-derived CDR1 and CDR2 are SEHNR and FQNEAQ (reference sequence). With 2 bases clipped from V and 9 bases from J, the junction kept 5 bases outside the gene matches. The CDR3 reads CASSLPDRGVSPLHF. The CDR3 region has the DNA TGTGCCAGCAGCTTACCGGACAGGGGCGTTTCACCCCTCCACTTT.

The V and J genes are TRBV20-1 and TRBJ2-7; no definite D call. Per the germline V gene, CDR1 is DFQATT and CDR2 is SNEGSKA (reference sequence). The CDR3 contains 10 residues. Trimming took 6 bases from V and 5 from J, leaving 8 bases between them. The CDR3 sequence: CSAARDEQYF. CDR3 DNA: TGCAGTGCGGCCCGGGACGAGCAGTACTTC.

The chain carries TRBV9 and TRBJ1-5, with D possibly matching TRBD1 (6 bases). Germline values: CDR1 SGDLS, CDR2 YYNGEE. The V end was cut by 0 bases, the J end by 7 bases, with 14 bases between. CDR3 length: 15 residues. The CDR3 bases are TGTGCCAGCAGCGTAGCTGGACAGTGGGGCCAGCCCCAGCATTTT. Protein product: CASSVAGQWGQPQHF.

The chain uses TRBV7-2 and TRBJ2-1; 8 bases match TRBD2. Losses at the gene ends were 2 bases for V and 8 bases for J; bases not matched to a gene: 5. Germline CDR1 SGHTA, CDR2 FQGNSA. CDR3 length: 14 residues. The CDR3 bases are TGTGCCAGCAGCTTAAATCGGGAGGGTTATGAGCAGTTCTTC. Translating it yields CASSLNREGYEQFF.

The V and J genes are TRBV27 and TRBJ2-1, with 7 bases fitting TRBD1. J was trimmed by 4 bases and V by 6 bases; bases with no gene match: 3. The CDR3 extends over 13 amino acids. Germline-derived CDR1 and CDR2 are MNHEY and SMNVEV (reference sequence). CDR3 sequence (DNA): TGTGCCAGCAGGGACAGGCCTTACAATGAGCAGTTCTTC. Protein product: CASRDRPYNEQFF.

This clone was observed a handful of times. Written as DNA, the CDR3 is TGTGCCAGTAGTACGAGGACAGGGAGCTCCTACAATGAGCAGTTCTTC. This translates into CASSTRTGSSYNEQFF. The chain has TRBV19 and TRBJ2-1; 8 bases match TRBD1. Germline V gene sequence: CDR1 LNHDA, CDR2 SQIVND (reference sequence). The CDR3 is 16 residues long. The trim removed 4 bases at V and 0 bases at J, leaving 5 bases unmatched.

This chain joins TRBV23-1 and TRBJ2-4; the D gene could be TRBD1 or TRBD2 (5 bases each). TRBV23-1 is identified as an open reading frame with a role that is uncertain. The CDR3 spans 15 residues. V was trimmed by 4 bases and J by 15 bases, leaving 25 bases between them. The DNA of the CDR3 is TGCGCCAGCAGTCCCAATGGGGCGGGCTCCTCTGGGAGGTACTTC. Protein sequence: CASSPNGAGSSGRYF.

This rearrangement joins TRBV7-9 to TRBJ2-2, with D hard to call. The ends were cut back, 2 bases at V and 6 bases at J, with 10 bases in the middle. The CDR3 has 14 amino acids. CDR1 SEHNR and CDR2 FQNEAQ come from the germline V gene (reference sequence). CDR3 sequence: CASSLPLGSGELFF. The CDR3 DNA follows: TGTGCCAGCAGCTTACCATTGGGATCCGGGGAGCTGTTTTTT.

This clone was seen a few times. The chain combines TRBV11-3 with TRBJ2-3; TRBD1 agrees at 9 bases. This CDR3 has 15 residues. V trimming: 5 bases; J trimming: 5 bases; junction bases outside the gene matches: 8. The germline V gene has CDR1 SGHNT and CDR2 YENEEA. Here the CDR3 DNA reads TGTGCCAGCAGCACTCGACAGGGGGAGGAAGATACGCAGTATTTT. As protein: CASSTRQGEEDTQYF. Together with reference TRBV11-3 and TRBJ2-3, the CDR3 gives the full variable domain: EAGVVQSPRYKIIEKKQPVAFWCNPISGHNTLYWYLQNLGQGPELLIRYENEEAVDDSQLPKDRFSAERLKGVDSTLKIQPAELGDSAVYLCASSTRQGEEDTQYFGPGTRLTVL.

This clone has more than one count but fewer than ten. The chain joins TRBV5-1 to TRBJ2-5, with TRBD1 matching over 7 bases. Germline CDR1 and CDR2: SGHRS and YFSETQ. The CDR3 has 12 residues. J was trimmed by 5 bases and V by 6 bases; bases with no gene match: 4. In nucleotides, the CDR3 is TGCGCCAGCACCGACAGGGCGGAGACCCAGTACTTC. Translated, it gives CASTDRAETQYF.

The chain uses TRBV7-9 and TRBJ1-2, with TRBD1 matching 8 bases. Germline-derived CDR1 and CDR2 are SEHNR and FQNEAQ (reference sequence). V was clipped by 5 bases and J by 6 bases; unmatched bases: 8. There are 14 residues in the CDR3. CDR3: CASSPGGRGNGYTF. In nucleotides, the CDR3 is TGTGCCAGCAGCCCAGGGGGCAGGGGCAATGGCTACACCTTC.

The CDR3 region has the DNA TGTGCCAGCAGCCAAGGCATTTTTAACTATGGCTACACCTTC. It translates to CASSQGIFNYGYTF. The chain uses TRBV14 and TRBJ1-2; D is unresolved. Germline lookup yields CDR1 SGHDN and CDR2 FVKESK. This CDR3 contains 14 residues. Trimming removed 1 base from V and 1 base from J, with 7 bases in between.

This clone was seen a handful of times. This rearrangement joins TRBV4-3 to TRBJ1-6; D may be TRBD1 (6 bases). In germline, CDR1 is LGHNA, CDR2 YSLEER. The V end was cut by 6 bases, the J end by 8 bases, with 14 bases between. The CDR3 has 14 amino acids. The CDR3 protein is CASRHTGSHSPLHF. The CDR3, as DNA: TGCGCCAGCAGACATACAGGGTCGCATTCACCCCTCCACTTT.

This clone showed up just a few times. Other DNA variants within this sample encode the same CDR3. The chain carries TRBV29-1 and TRBJ2-2; D ambiguous. Deletions cut 3 bases from V and 0 bases from J, with 11 bases between. CDR1 and CDR2 from the germline V gene are SQVTM and ANQGSEA. The CDR3 is made up of 15 amino acids. The CDR3 sequence: CSVEGTAANTGELFF. CDR3 sequence (DNA): TGCAGCGTTGAGGGTACAGCTGCGAACACCGGGGAGCTGTTTTTT.

The chain joins TRBV9 to TRBJ2-3; D is undetermined. Germline lookup yields CDR1 SGDLS and CDR2 YYNGEE. The V end lost 0 bases, the J end lost 2 bases, and 10 bases lay between the germline ends. This CDR3 is built from 15 residues. In DNA, the CDR3 is TGTGCCAGCAGCGTAGGCAGGCCAGACACAGATACGCAGTATTTT. This sequence encodes CASSVGRPDTDTQYF.

This clone turned up a few times. This rearrangement joins TRBV18 to TRBJ2-7; no clear D gene. The germline V and J ends were trimmed by 2 bases and 2 bases, with 7 bases remaining between them. This CDR3 comprises 13 residues. Per germline, CDR1 KGHSH and CDR2 LQKENI. CDR3 residues: CASSPRVTYEQYF. As DNA, the CDR3 is TGTGCCAGCTCACCAAGGGTAACCTACGAGCAGTACTTC.

The rearrangement uses TRBV7-9 and TRBJ2-2; D possibly corresponds to TRBD1 (6 bases). Trimming stripped 5 bases from V and 5 bases from J, with 15 bases between. The germline V gene has CDR1 SEHNR and CDR2 FQNEAQ (reference sequence). The length of the CDR3 is 15 residues. The CDR3 loop reads CASSPRTVSTGELFF. The CDR3 nucleotides are TGTGCCAGCAGCCCCAGGACAGTATCTACCGGGGAGCTGTTTTTT.

CDR3 bases: TGTGCCAGCAGCTTCTGGCCTGCCATAGCCAAAAACATTCAGTACTTC. Its translation: CASSFWPAIAKNIQYF. The rearrangement uses TRBV7-2 and TRBJ2-4; D gene unclear. Germline V gene sequence: CDR1 SGHTA, CDR2 FQGNSA. This CDR3 contains 16 residues. V dropped 3 bases and J dropped 0 bases, with 12 bases sitting between them.

The chain couples TRBV6-5 to TRBJ2-7; the D gene is possibly TRBD2 (6 bases). This CDR3 contains 10 residues. Per the germline V gene, CDR1 is MNHEY and CDR2 is SVGAGI. V was pared by 10 bases and J by 12 bases, with 16 bases between. For the CDR3, the DNA is TGTGCCACGTGGGAGGAAGATCCGTACTTC. Its protein is CATWEEDPYF.

V gene TRBV27 combines with J gene TRBJ2-4; D is unresolved. The CDR3 loop spans 14 amino acids. Germline V lookup: CDR1 MNHEY, CDR2 SMNVEV (reference sequence). Trimming stripped 2 bases from V and 1 base from J, with 6 bases between. The CDR3 region is CASSLGNAKNIQYF. The CDR3 coding sequence is TGTGCCAGCAGTTTAGGAAATGCCAAAAACATTCAGTACTTC.

The rearrangement joins TRBV19 to TRBJ2-5, with 9 bases lining up with TRBD2. Germline assignment: CDR1 LNHDA and CDR2 SQIVND (reference sequence). There are 15 residues in the CDR3. V was clipped by 4 bases and J by 4 bases; unmatched bases: 7. This CDR3 is CASSTGTAGGETQYF. CDR3 bases: TGTGCCAGTAGTACCGGGACAGCGGGAGGAGAGACCCAGTACTTC.

The V call is TRBV4-2, the J call TRBJ2-2; 11 bases align to TRBD2. The J segment lost 3 bases and the V segment lost 5 bases, leaving 8 bases of the junction unmatched. In germline, CDR1 is LGHNA, CDR2 YNFKEQ. The CDR3 contains 17 residues. The CDR3 region has the DNA TGTGCCAGCAGCAAGGATAAACTAGCGGGAGACACCGGGGAGCTGTTTTTT. Its protein is CASSKDKLAGDTGELFF.

The V call is TRBV7-9, the J call TRBJ2-3; possibly TRBD1 or TRBD2 for D (5 bases each). This CDR3 region has 17 residues. V lost 4 bases and J lost 0, with 17 bases in between. Germline V CDR1 and CDR2: SEHNR, FQNEAQ (reference sequence). The CDR3 spells CASSYLGRRTSTDTQYF. In DNA form, the CDR3 reads TGTGCCAGCAGCTACCTGGGACGGCGAACTAGCACAGATACGCAGTATTTT. The full variable domain, in which reference TRBV7-9 and TRBJ2-3 provide the parts outside the CDR3, is DTGVSQNPRHKITKRGQNVTFRCDPISEHNRLYWYRQTLGQGPEFLTYFQNEAQLEKSRLLSDRFSAERPKGSFSTLEIQRTEQGDSAMYLCASSYLGRRTSTDTQYFGPGTRLTVL.

This clone occurred a few times. This chain links TRBV7-2 with TRBJ2-7; D is perhaps TRBD2 (6 bases). Trimming left V 6 bases short and J 13 bases short, with 34 bases between. Germline CDR1 SGHTA, CDR2 FQGNSA. The CDR3 runs 17 residues. The CDR3 sequence: CASSPYSTGTSGSQLYF. DNA for the CDR3: TGTGCCAGCAGTCCTTATTCTACCGGGACTTCTGGATCCCAACTCTACTTC.

This clone was seen only a few times. V usage is TRBV28 and J usage is TRBJ2-2; the D is unclear. Germline V gene sequence: CDR1 MDHEN, CDR2 SYDVKM. This CDR3 spans 14 amino acids. Trimming cost V 5 bases and J 1 base, with 8 bases left between them. The CDR3 DNA reads as TGTGCCAGCAGTCCCACCCGGAACACCGGGGAGCTGTTTTTT. Translation: CASSPTRNTGELFF.

This chain uses TRBV27 with TRBJ2-3, with 12 positions matching TRBD2. This CDR3 region has 14 residues. Germline CDR1 MNHEY, CDR2 SMNVEV (reference sequence). The trim removed 6 bases at V and 4 bases at J, leaving 2 bases unmatched. The CDR3 reads CASRGLAGPDTQYF. The CDR3 nucleotides read TGTGCCAGCAGAGGACTAGCGGGGCCAGATACGCAGTATTTT.

The chain uses TRBV25-1 and TRBJ2-2; perhaps TRBD1 as D (6 bases). Trimming took 1 base from V and 3 from J, leaving 9 bases between them. CDR3 size: 15 residues. In germline, CDR1 is MGHDK, CDR2 SYGVNS. Here the CDR3 reads CASSEWPGDTGELFF. The CDR3, as DNA: TGTGCCAGCAGTGAATGGCCAGGGGACACCGGGGAGCTGTTTTTT. Supplemented by reference TRBV25-1 and TRBJ2-2, the full variable domain reads EADIYQTPRYLVIGTGKKITLECSQTMGHDKMYWYQQDPGMELHLIHYSYGVNSTEKGDLSSESTVSRIRTEHFPLTLESARPSHTSQYLCASSEWPGDTGELFFGEGSRLTVL.

This clone was counted a few times. J is TRBJ1-1 and V is TRBV18, with 7 bases aligning to TRBD1. V shed 2 bases and J 4 bases; nucleotides not matched to a gene: 10. Germline loops: CDR1 KGHSH, CDR2 LQKENI. The CDR3 totals 16 residues. Here the CDR3 DNA reads TGTGCCAGCTCACCAAACCCGCAGGGGGGGGGCACTGAAGCTTTCTTT. Protein product: CASSPNPQGGGTEAFF.

The gene calls are TRBV7-2 and TRBJ2-4, with TRBD1 identical over 10 bases. The CDR3 is 17 residues long. The germline V gene has CDR1 SGHTA and CDR2 FQGNSA. Trimming at V came to 4 bases and at J to 1 base, leaving 7 bases not matched to a gene. The CDR3 reads CASSSGTGALAKNIQYF. The CDR3 region has the DNA TGTGCCAGCAGCTCAGGGACAGGGGCACTCGCCAAAAACATTCAGTACTTC.

The CDR3: CASSLGGWTASSYEQYF. The CDR3 DNA reads TGTGCCAGCAGCTTAGGTGGTTGGACAGCCAGCTCCTACGAGCAGTACTTC. The chain employs TRBV7-2 and TRBJ2-7; the D gene is possibly TRBD1 (6 bases). With 1 base removed from V and 0 bases from J, the gap between germline ends came to 16 bases. Germline V gene data show CDR1 as SGHTA and CDR2 as FQGNSA. CDR3 length equals 17 residues. Looking up the rest from reference TRBV7-2 and TRBJ2-7 gives the full variable domain: GAGVSQSPSNKVTEKGKDVELRCDPISGHTALYWYRQSLGQGLEFLIYFQGNSAPDKSGLPSDRFSAERTGGSVSTLTIQRTQQEDSAVYLCASSLGGWTASSYEQYFGPGTRLTVT.

A remark on this clone: In the same sample, other DNA sequences code for this CDR3. The chain joins TRBV9 to TRBJ2-7, with TRBD1 matching 9 bases. The germline V gene has CDR1 SGDLS and CDR2 YYNGEE. V lost 0 bases and J lost 3; bases outside the gene matches: 4. The CDR3 loop spans 15 amino acids. The CDR3 DNA is TGTGCCAGCAGCGTAGGTGACAGGGGGTACTACGAGCAGTACTTC. This sequence encodes CASSVGDRGYYEQYF.

The chain employs TRBV28 and TRBJ2-5; 7 bases are shared with TRBD2. This CDR3 contains 14 residues. Trimming took 6 bases from V and 3 from J; bases not matched to a gene: 7. From germline, CDR1 is MDHEN and CDR2 SYDVKM. The CDR3 region is CASRSGAFKETQYF. In nucleotides, the CDR3 is TGTGCCAGCAGGAGCGGGGCTTTTAAAGAGACCCAGTACTTC.